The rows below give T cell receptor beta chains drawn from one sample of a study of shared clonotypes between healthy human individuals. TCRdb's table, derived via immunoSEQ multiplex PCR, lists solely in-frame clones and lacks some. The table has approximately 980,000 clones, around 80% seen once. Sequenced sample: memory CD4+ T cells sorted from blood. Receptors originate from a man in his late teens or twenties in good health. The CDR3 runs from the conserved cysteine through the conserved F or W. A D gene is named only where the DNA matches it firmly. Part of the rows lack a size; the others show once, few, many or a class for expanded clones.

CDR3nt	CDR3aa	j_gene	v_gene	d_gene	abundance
TGTGCCAGCAGTTTTTCGACTTATAGCAATCAGCCCCAGCATTTT	CASSFSTYSNQPQHF	TRBJ1-5	TRBV28	.	.
TGTGCCAGTAGTATCCCCCCGAGTGAAAAACTGTTTTTT	CASSIPPSEKLFF	TRBJ1-4	TRBV19	.	.
TGTGCCAGCACGTCCCCAAAAAGCTCCTACGAGCAGTACTTC	CASTSPKSSYEQYF	TRBJ2-7	TRBV6-5	.	once
TGTGCCAGCAGCGTAGGTGCAGGGGGATGGGAGACCCAGTACTTC	CASSVGAGGWETQYF	TRBJ2-5	TRBV9	TRBD1	.
TGTGCCAGCCGGACTAGCGGCACAGATACGCAGTATTTT	CASRTSGTDTQYF	TRBJ2-3	TRBV25-1	TRBD2	.
TGCGCCAGCAGCTTGGAGGGGGTAACCGGGGAGCTGTTTTTT	CASSLEGVTGELFF	TRBJ2-2	TRBV5-1	.	.
TGCGCCAGCAGCTCCACTCCTCAAACTTATTACGAGCAGTACTTC	CASSSTPQTYYEQYF	TRBJ2-7	TRBV5-1	.	.
TGTGCCAGCCACCCCCTCTGGGCAGGGGGTAGGGAAAAACTGTTTTTT	CASHPLWAGGREKLFF	TRBJ1-4	TRBV28	TRBD1	.
TGCAGCGTGGGGGGGGCCTACGAGCAGTACTTC	CSVGGAYEQYF	TRBJ2-7	TRBV29-1	TRBD2	.
TGCGCCAGCAGCTTTAACGTACCGCGCACCGGGGAGCTGTTTTTT	CASSFNVPRTGELFF	TRBJ2-2	TRBV5-1	.	.
TGCGCCAGCAGGGTGCCTAGCGGTTACGCCGGGGAGCAGTTCTTC	CASRVPSGYAGEQFF	TRBJ2-1	TRBV5-1	TRBD2	once
TGCAGTGCTGCCCACAATGAGCAGTTCTTC	CSAAHNEQFF	TRBJ2-1	TRBV20-1	.	.
TGCGCCAGCAGTGCAGGACTAGCGGGATCCTACGAGCAGTACTTC	CASSAGLAGSYEQYF	TRBJ2-7	TRBV10-1	TRBD2	.
TGTGCCAGCAGTGAAGCGCCGCGGAGGGAATGGGGGTCCTACGAGCAGTACTTC	CASSEAPRREWGSYEQYF	TRBJ2-7	TRBV2	.	.
TGTGCCAGCAGCCCCTGGGTCTCCACCGGGGAGCTGTTTTTT	CASSPWVSTGELFF	TRBJ2-2	TRBV7-2	.	.
TGTGCCAGCAGCTCGGGACCGATCACCGGGGAGCTGTTTTTT	CASSSGPITGELFF	TRBJ2-2	TRBV7-2	.	.
TGTGCCAGCAGTTACGCCGACAGAGAGACCCAGTACTTC	CASSYADRETQYF	TRBJ2-5	TRBV6-5	.	.
TGTGCCAGCAGTTTATGGAACACCATATATTTT	CASSLWNTIYF	TRBJ1-3	TRBV28	.	.
TGTGCCAGCAGCCTCAGCCCGGATCAGCCCCAGCATTTT	CASSLSPDQPQHF	TRBJ1-5	TRBV7-6	.	.
TGTGCCTCCATCAGAGGGGGACAGGGGATGTATGGCTACACCTTC	CASIRGGQGMYGYTF	TRBJ1-2	TRBV30	TRBD1	.
TGTGCCATCAGTGAATGGCAGGGGAACACCATATATTTT	CAISEWQGNTIYF	TRBJ1-3	TRBV10-3	.	.
TGTGCCTGGAGTGTGAGTCAGCCTAGCACAGATACGCAGTATTTT	CAWSVSQPSTDTQYF	TRBJ2-3	TRBV30	.	.
TGTGCCAGCAGTGAAGCGGGGCGGGGCGGTCATGGCTACACCTTC	CASSEAGRGGHGYTF	TRBJ1-2	TRBV2	.	.
TGTGCCAGCAGTGCCGGACTAGCGGGAGTTCAGCAGTACTTC	CASSAGLAGVQQYF	TRBJ2-7	TRBV6-1	TRBD2	few
TGCGCCAGCAGCGGGGGGACTACGAACCCGAAAGAGACCCAGTACTTC	CASSGGTTNPKETQYF	TRBJ2-5	TRBV5-1	TRBD2	.
TGTGCCACCGCCCGAGCCGTCACAGATACGCAGTATTTT	CATARAVTDTQYF	TRBJ2-3	TRBV2	.	.
TGTGCCAGCAGCCAAGCCGGTATGAGAGGCTACACCTTC	CASSQAGMRGYTF	TRBJ1-2	TRBV28	.	.
TGTGCCACCACCGACAGTAGGGGATATGGCTACACCTTC	CATTDSRGYGYTF	TRBJ1-2	TRBV6-1	.	.
TGCAGCGCCGGGACTAGCGGGAGATCCTACGAGCAGTACTTC	CSAGTSGRSYEQYF	TRBJ2-7	TRBV29-1	TRBD2	.
TGTGCCAGCAGTGAGGACAGGGACTATGGCTACACCTTC	CASSEDRDYGYTF	TRBJ1-2	TRBV2	TRBD1	.
TGTGCCAGCAGCGGGGGGGACACTGAAGCTTTCTTT	CASSGGDTEAFF	TRBJ1-1	TRBV7-9	.	.
TGTGCCAGCAGCCAACTGGGGACTAACTATGGCTACACCTTC	CASSQLGTNYGYTF	TRBJ1-2	TRBV14	.	.
TGCAGCGTTGTTTTGGCTAGCGGGGTGGAGACCCAGTACTTC	CSVVLASGVETQYF	TRBJ2-5	TRBV29-1	TRBD2	.
TGTGCCAGCAGTTTAAATGGTGAAAAACTGTTTTTT	CASSLNGEKLFF	TRBJ1-4	TRBV28	.	.
TGCGCCAGCAGCTTGGGTTGGGGGCGCATCACAGATACGCAGTATTTT	CASSLGWGRITDTQYF	TRBJ2-3	TRBV5-1	.	.
TGTGCCAGCAGTCCCTCCTGGGGGAACACCGGGGAGCTGTTTTTT	CASSPSWGNTGELFF	TRBJ2-2	TRBV27	.	.
TGTGCCAGCAGTTTTCGGTCCCAGTTTAATCAGCCCCAGCATTTT	CASSFRSQFNQPQHF	TRBJ1-5	TRBV28	.	once
TGTGCCAGCAGCCTTACCTACGAGCAGTACTTC	CASSLTYEQYF	TRBJ2-7	TRBV7-2	.	.
TGTGCCAGCAGGAAGGACAGTCTTAATCAGCCCCAGCATTTT	CASRKDSLNQPQHF	TRBJ1-5	TRBV2	.	.
TGTGCCAGCAGCTGGGACAGTGGGCCGGGGTCCTATAATTCACCCCTCCACTTT	CASSWDSGPGSYNSPLHF	TRBJ1-6	TRBV5-4	TRBD1	.
TGTGCCAGCAGCTTGGACGGGTACGAGCAGTACTTC	CASSLDGYEQYF	TRBJ2-7	TRBV5-8	.	once
TGCGCCAGCAGCCAAGACCCAACTAGCGGGAAGACCAATGAGCAGTTCTTC	CASSQDPTSGKTNEQFF	TRBJ2-1	TRBV4-1	TRBD2	few
TGTGCCAGTAAGGGGACATTTAATGAAAAACTGTTTTTT	CASKGTFNEKLFF	TRBJ1-4	TRBV19	.	.
TGTGCCAGCAGTTTGGGGGGCGTTGTGAACTCCGGGGAGCTGTTTTTT	CASSLGGVVNSGELFF	TRBJ2-2	TRBV2	.	.
TGTGCCATCGGGACTAGCGGGAAAGAGACCCAGTACTTC	CAIGTSGKETQYF	TRBJ2-5	TRBV10-3	TRBD2	few
TGCGCCAGCAGCTTGGGTAGTAGCGTTAATGAGCAGTTCTTC	CASSLGSSVNEQFF	TRBJ2-1	TRBV5-1	.	.
TGTGCCAGCAGTTACGGACAGCCCGCGCTTGGCACTGAAGCTTTCTTT	CASSYGQPALGTEAFF	TRBJ1-1	TRBV6-5	.	.
TGTGCCACCAAGGGACAGGGGGCGCAGTACAATGAGCAGTTCTTC	CATKGQGAQYNEQFF	TRBJ2-1	TRBV15	TRBD1	.
TGTGCCAGCAGTGACCCCGGGCAGGGCCGAGGTGAAAAACTGTTTTTT	CASSDPGQGRGEKLFF	TRBJ1-4	TRBV25-1	.	once
TGTGCCAGCAGCTTGGGGCATTCAGGTTCACCCCTCCACTTT	CASSLGHSGSPLHF	TRBJ1-6	TRBV5-4	.	.
TGTGCCATCAGTGAGGGTGGGCAGATGAACACTGAAGCTTTCTTT	CAISEGGQMNTEAFF	TRBJ1-1	TRBV10-3	.	many
TGTGCCAGCAGTCTTGACAGCTACAATGAGCAGTTCTTC	CASSLDSYNEQFF	TRBJ2-1	TRBV2	.	.
TGTGCCAGCTCACCGAGCGCGGGTTCGAACACCGGGGAGCTGTTTTTT	CASSPSAGSNTGELFF	TRBJ2-2	TRBV18	.	.
TGTGCCAGCTCACCAGGGCTCAGGGAGACCCAGTACTTC	CASSPGLRETQYF	TRBJ2-5	TRBV18	.	.
TGTGCCAGCAGCTTAGACGCTACAGGGGGAGCTTTCTTT	CASSLDATGGAFF	TRBJ1-1	TRBV7-9	TRBD1	.
TGTGCCAGCAGCCCCGAGGGCGGGTGGACCGGGGAGCTGTTTTTT	CASSPEGGWTGELFF	TRBJ2-2	TRBV7-3	.	.
TGTGCCATCAGTGAGTCGGCCGGGACCGCAAGAGGCTCTGGGGCCAACGTCCTGACTTTC	CAISESAGTARGSGANVLTF	TRBJ2-6	TRBV10-3	.	.
TGTGCCAGTGGGGACAGGCACGAGCAGTACTTC	CASGDRHEQYF	TRBJ2-7	TRBV19	TRBD1	.
TGTGCCAGCAGCCGGGACAGGATCACAGATACGCAGTATTTT	CASSRDRITDTQYF	TRBJ2-3	TRBV11-3	TRBD1	.